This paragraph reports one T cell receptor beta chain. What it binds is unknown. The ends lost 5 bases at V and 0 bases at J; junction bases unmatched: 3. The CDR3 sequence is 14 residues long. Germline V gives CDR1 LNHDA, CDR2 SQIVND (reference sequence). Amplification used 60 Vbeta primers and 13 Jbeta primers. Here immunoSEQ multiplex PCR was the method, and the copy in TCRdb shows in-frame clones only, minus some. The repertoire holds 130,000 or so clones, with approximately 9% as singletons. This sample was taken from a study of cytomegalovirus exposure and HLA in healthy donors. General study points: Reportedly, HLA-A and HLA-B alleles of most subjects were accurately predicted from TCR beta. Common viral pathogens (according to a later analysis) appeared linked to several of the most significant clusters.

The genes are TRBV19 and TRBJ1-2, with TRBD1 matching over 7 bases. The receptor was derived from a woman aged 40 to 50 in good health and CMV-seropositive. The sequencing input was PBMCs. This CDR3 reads CASSRTGSNYGYTF. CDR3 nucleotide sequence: TGTGCCAGTAGTCGGACAGGCTCTAACTATGGCTACACCTTC.